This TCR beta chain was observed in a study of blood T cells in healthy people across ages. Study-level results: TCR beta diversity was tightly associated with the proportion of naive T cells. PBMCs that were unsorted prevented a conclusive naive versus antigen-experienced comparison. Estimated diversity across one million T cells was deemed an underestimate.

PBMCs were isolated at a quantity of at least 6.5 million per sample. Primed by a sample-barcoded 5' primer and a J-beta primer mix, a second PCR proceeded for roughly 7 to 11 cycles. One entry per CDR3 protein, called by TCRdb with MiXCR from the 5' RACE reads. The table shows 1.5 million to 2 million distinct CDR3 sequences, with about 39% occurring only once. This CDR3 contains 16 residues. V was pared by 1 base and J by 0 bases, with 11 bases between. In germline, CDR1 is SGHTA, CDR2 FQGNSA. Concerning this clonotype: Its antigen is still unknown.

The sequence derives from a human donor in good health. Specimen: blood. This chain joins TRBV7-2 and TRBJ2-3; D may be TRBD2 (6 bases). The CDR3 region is CASSLVADSSTDTQYF. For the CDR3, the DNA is TGTGCCAGCAGCTTAGTAGCGGACTCTAGCACAGATACGCAGTATTTT.